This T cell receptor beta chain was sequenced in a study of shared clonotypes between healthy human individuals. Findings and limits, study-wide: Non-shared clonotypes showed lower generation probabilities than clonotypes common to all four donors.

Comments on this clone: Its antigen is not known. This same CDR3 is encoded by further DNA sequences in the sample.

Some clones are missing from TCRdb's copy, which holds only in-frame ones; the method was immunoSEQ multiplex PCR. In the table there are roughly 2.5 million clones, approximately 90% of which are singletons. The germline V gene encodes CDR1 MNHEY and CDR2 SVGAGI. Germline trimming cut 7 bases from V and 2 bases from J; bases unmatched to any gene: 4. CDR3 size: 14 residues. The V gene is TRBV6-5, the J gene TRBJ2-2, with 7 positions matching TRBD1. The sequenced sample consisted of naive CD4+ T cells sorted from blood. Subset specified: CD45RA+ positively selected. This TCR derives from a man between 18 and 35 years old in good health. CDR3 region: CASTRTGNTGELFF. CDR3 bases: TGTGCCAGCACCCGGACAGGAAACACCGGGGAGCTGTTTTTT.